This section outlines one T cell receptor beta chain sequence together with its context. No antigen is known for it. An Oncomine TCR Beta short-read assay was used to sequence the DNA from cultured CD4+ T cells. MiXCR, applied by TCRdb to the PCR reads, yields one record per CDR3 protein. The sample has 15,000 to 20,000 distinct CDR3 sequences, around 80% seen once. V lost 1 base and J 2 bases, leaving 7 bases between the germline ends. The CDR3 loop spans 15 amino acids. CDR1 SGDLS and CDR2 YYNGEE come from the germline V gene. The sample is drawn from a study of vaccination and CD4 T cells after COVID-19. Looking at the study overall: Taking of post-vaccine samples occurred a median about 72 days after dose two (range 14 to 241).

Study results and caveats: Post-vaccination, and not before, a median approximately 89% of reactive clones appeared in convalescent patients.

This sample's treatment: roughly ten-day PBMC culture with coronavirus spike peptide pools or control peptides (ViraFEST assay). Expansion of antigen-specific T cells with peptide pools by ViraFEST preceded sequencing of TCRs. Cells were cultured for around ten days, and then CD4+ T cells were isolated by negative selection. The receptor was isolated from a human donor who received a COVID-19 vaccine. Material: CD4+ T cells from blood, cultured in vitro, obtained after SARS-CoV-2 vaccination. The chain couples TRBV9 to TRBJ1-6; tentative D call: TRBD1 (5 bases). CDR3 nucleotide sequence: TGTGCCAGCAGCGTAAGGGGAGCCTATAATTCACCCCTCCACTTT. Amino acid sequence: CASSVRGAYNSPLHF.